The TCR beta chain under discussion was sequenced for a study of T cell responses to AZD1222 COVID-19 vaccine. About this clone itself: What it recognizes is unknown.

The germline CDR1 and CDR2 sequences are LGHDT and YNNKEL (reference sequence). The V end was cut by 0 bases, the J end by 2 bases, with 6 bases between. The CDR3 contains 14 residues. Study findings and constraints: There were repertoire samples only from the period after the peak T cell response. Spike was spanned by vaccine-associated CD4 TCRs, which were dominant at 160-218 and 743-854.

Here immunoSEQ multiplex PCR was the method, and the copy in TCRdb shows in-frame clones only, minus some. The sample lists some 120,000 clones; roughly 87% were seen once. This chain uses TRBV3-1 (or the pseudogene TRBV3-2) with TRBJ2-3, with D hard to call. The sequence came from an adult who received the AZD1222 COVID-19 vaccine. The specimen was peripheral blood, collected 28 days after the second AZD1222 dose. As DNA, the CDR3 is TGTGCCAGCAGCCAAGATCTCCTCACAGATACGCAGTATTTT. Encoded protein: CASSQDLLTDTQYF.